The 9 T cell receptor beta chains below come from one sample, sequenced in a study of T-cell memory formation after mild COVID-19 (dated by TCRdb to about 2021). The library was produced with 5' RACE. The sequencing machine was an Illumina NovaSeq 6000. TCRdb reworked the public reads: Q25 trimming with fastp, MiXCR clone assembly, productive beta chains retained. One record per CDR3 amino acid sequence lists the most common genes and DNA. Here the sample has fewer than 550,000 distinct CDR3 sequences; 20% occur a single time. 7.5% to 10% of the sample is taken by the ten largest. Sequenced: PBMCs or a T cell subset sorted from them (not recorded which). Every receptor here comes from an adult woman who had mild COVID-19 (a few samples of this study predate the infection). The sample titles of this study are shuffled in the database, so cell type and time point are left out; the donor was told from shared clones.

This clonotype was counted only a few times. The CDR3 here is CASSSLDRVYTEAFF. The CDR3, as DNA: TGTGCCAGCAGCTCCCTTGACAGGGTTTACACTGAAGCTTTCTTT. The rearrangement uses TRBV7-2 and TRBJ1-1; 7 bases are shared with TRBD1. Germline values: CDR1 SGHTA, CDR2 FQGNSA. The CDR3 extends over 15 amino acids. The junction had 8 bases not matched to a gene; V was cut back by 4 bases and J by 3 bases.

CDR3 bases: TGCGCCAGCAGCCAAGATCAGCGACGGTATGAAGCTTTCTTT. It codes for CASSQDQRRYEAFF. The chain combines TRBV4-1 with TRBJ1-1; D gene ambiguous. Germline V gene data show CDR1 as MGHRA and CDR2 as YSYEKL. V lost 0 bases and J lost 7, with 12 bases in between. This CDR3 is 14 amino acids long.

This chain uses TRBV7-9 with TRBJ2-5; D possibly corresponds to TRBD1 (5 bases). The V and J ends lost 5 bases and 5 bases respectively, with 18 bases between them. The CDR3 extends over 15 amino acids. CDR1 and CDR2 (germline): SEHNR, FQNEAQ (reference sequence). For the CDR3, the DNA is TGTGCCAGCAGCGGGGCCGGCAGGGCGAGGGAGACCCAGTACTTC. Amino acids: CASSGAGRARETQYF.

The chain uses TRBV6-2 or TRBV6-3 and TRBJ2-5, with 16 bases aligning to TRBD2. Germline CDR1 MNHEY, CDR2 SVGEGT. CDR3 length equals 16 residues. J was trimmed by 5 bases and V by 3 bases; bases with no gene match: 3. This CDR3 reads CASSYTGLAGGETQYF. CDR3 nucleotide sequence: TGTGCCAGCAGTTATACGGGACTAGCGGGAGGGGAGACCCAGTACTTC.

The sample holds a few counts of this clonotype. This sequence joins TRBV6-4 and TRBJ2-2; D remains unclear. The V and J ends lost 6 bases and 8 bases respectively, with 13 bases between them. The germline V gene has CDR1 MRHNA and CDR2 SNTAGT. This CDR3 has 13 amino acids. The CDR3 reads CASSAQGVGELFF. The CDR3 DNA is TGTGCCAGCAGCGCTCAAGGCGTGGGGGAGCTGTTTTTT.

V is TRBV24-1 and J is TRBJ2-5, with a tentative D call TRBD2 (6 bases). Trimming took off 3 bases at V and 2 bases at J, with 12 bases between the two ends. The CDR3 is 15 amino acids. Germline V gene data show CDR1 as KGHDR and CDR2 as SFDVKD. This CDR3 is CATSDGGTEQETQYF. The CDR3 DNA follows: TGTGCCACCAGTGATGGCGGGACGGAACAAGAGACCCAGTACTTC.

The CDR3 reads CASSLAGEGYTF. For the CDR3, the DNA is TGTGCCAGCAGCCTAGCGGGGGAAGGCTACACCTTC. V gene TRBV5-4 combines with J gene TRBJ1-2; a weak D match, TRBD1 (5 bases). The CDR3 contains 12 residues. CDR1 and CDR2 (germline): SGHNT, YYREEE (reference sequence). V was shortened by 4 bases and J by 8 bases, with 12 bases between the two germline ends.

The rearrangement links TRBV12-3 or TRBV12-4 to TRBJ2-1; TRBD1 might be the D (5 bases). The CDR3 length is 15 residues. V was trimmed by 7 bases and J by 2 bases, leaving 15 bases between them. The CDR3 sequence: CASTTQGNTYNEQFF. The CDR3 DNA reads TGTGCCAGCACAACTCAGGGTAACACCTACAATGAGCAGTTCTTC.

The J gene is TRBJ2-1, the V gene TRBV3-1; D is ambiguous. The V gene's germline CDR1 is LGHDT and CDR2 YNNKEL (reference sequence). Trimming shortened V by 2 bases and J by 6 bases, and 17 bases separated the two germline ends. CDR3 length equals 16 residues. This CDR3 reads CASSQFRVSVGNEQFF. The CDR3 region has the DNA TGTGCCAGCAGCCAATTTAGGGTTAGTGTGGGCAATGAGCAGTTCTTC.